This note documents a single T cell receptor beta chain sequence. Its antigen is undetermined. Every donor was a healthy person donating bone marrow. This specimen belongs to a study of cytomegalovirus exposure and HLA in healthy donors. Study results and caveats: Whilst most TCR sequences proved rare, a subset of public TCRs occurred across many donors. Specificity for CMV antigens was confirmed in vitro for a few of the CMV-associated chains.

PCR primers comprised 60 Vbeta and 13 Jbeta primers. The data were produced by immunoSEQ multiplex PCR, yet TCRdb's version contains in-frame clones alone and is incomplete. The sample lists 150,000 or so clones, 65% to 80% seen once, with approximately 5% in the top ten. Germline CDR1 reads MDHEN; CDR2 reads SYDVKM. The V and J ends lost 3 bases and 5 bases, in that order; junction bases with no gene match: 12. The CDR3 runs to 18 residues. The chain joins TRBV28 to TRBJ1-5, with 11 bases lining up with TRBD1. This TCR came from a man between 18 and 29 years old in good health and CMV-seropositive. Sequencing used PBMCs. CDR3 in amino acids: CASSFNLGQGAKDQPQHF. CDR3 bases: TGTGCCAGCAGTTTCAACCTTGGACAGGGGGCAAAGGATCAGCCCCAGCATTTT.